This T cell receptor beta chain was sequenced during a study of cytomegalovirus exposure and HLA in healthy donors. Whole-study findings and limits: For most TCR sequences rarity was the rule, although some public TCRs occurred in many donors. The later analysis indicated that the majority of CMV-associated TCR beta chains appeared HLA-restricted.

As for this clone: Antigen unknown.

V was trimmed by 2 bases and J by 3 bases, leaving 10 bases between them. Looked up from germline, CDR1 is MNHEY and CDR2 is SVGAGI. This CDR3 has 15 amino acids. Primers included in the PCR were 60 Vbeta and 13 Jbeta primers. TCRdb keeps only in-frame clones here, not all; method: immunoSEQ multiplex PCR. The data contain roughly 180,000 clones, approximately 79% of them singletons. This chain joins TRBV6-5 and TRBJ1-4, with a tentative D call TRBD1 (5 bases). The TCR comes from a girl aged 10 to 17 in good health and CMV-seropositive. The specimen was PBMCs. The CDR3: CASSYAAGSNEKLFF. The CDR3 DNA reads TGTGCCAGCAGTTACGCGGCAGGGTCTAATGAAAAACTGTTTTTT.